The 31 T cell receptor beta chains below were found in one sample sequenced in a study of CXCR3-negative and CXCR3-positive naive CD8 T cells. UMI-labeled TRB cDNA libraries were prepared by 5' RACE. No DNA is given; TCRdb re-called the 5' RACE reads and lists each CDR3 protein once. The sample table includes approximately 130,000 distinct CDR3 sequences. These receptors' antigens are unknown. Regarding the study as a whole: Naive cells positive for CXCR3 carried more hydrophobic TRB CDR3s than CXCR3-negative ones.

Sequenced: naive CXCR3+ CD8+ T cells from blood. Indicated subset: CD45RO-CCR7+CD27+CD95- naive CD8+ T cells expressing CXCR3 (TNR3+). These receptors all stem from a human donor in good health. Some clones in this sample may be carry-over from other donors' samples.

The chain couples TRBV19 to TRBJ1-1; TCRdb designates TRBD1, a call that cannot be tested without DNA. This CDR3 has 13 residues. Looked up from germline, CDR1 is LNHDA and CDR2 is SQIVND (reference sequence). CDR3 sequence: CASTTGGNTEAFF.

The CDR3 protein is CASSLVSEQYF. J is TRBJ2-7 and V is TRBV7-2. The length of the CDR3 is 11 residues. Germline lookup yields CDR1 SGHTA and CDR2 FQGNSA.

V and J are TRBV15 and TRBJ2-1; TCRdb calls TRBD1, which cannot be checked without DNA. From germline, CDR1 is LNHNV and CDR2 YYDKDF (reference sequence). The CDR3 sequence is 14 residues long. The CDR3 is CATLPDRAYNEQFF. Together with reference TRBV15 and TRBJ2-1, the CDR3 gives the full variable domain: DAMVIQNPRYQVTQFGKPVTLSCSQTLNHNVMYWYQQKSSQAPKLLFHYYDKDFNNEADTPDNFQSRRPNTSFCFLDIRSPGLGDTAMYLCATLPDRAYNEQFFGPGTRLTVL.

The rearrangement joins TRBV12-3 or TRBV12-4 to TRBJ1-4. CDR3 length: 13 residues. This CDR3 is CASSLIGAEKLFF.

The rearrangement joins TRBV3-1 to TRBJ1-1. This CDR3 comprises 17 residues. CDR1 is LGHDT, CDR2 YNNKEL, per germline (reference sequence). The CDR3 sequence: CASSQVVQVQWNTEAFF.

The chain is built from TRBV28 and TRBJ2-2; absent DNA, TCRdb's TRBD1 call cannot be checked. The CDR3 length is 14 residues. Germline assignment: CDR1 MDHEN and CDR2 SYDVKM. The CDR3 loop is CASSLAGESWELFF.

The chain uses TRBV29-1 and TRBJ2-5; TCRdb proposes TRBD1, but this gene call is untestable without DNA. The germline CDR1 and CDR2 sequences are SQVTM and ANQGSEA. This CDR3 is 15 amino acids long. CDR3 sequence reads: CSVYQLKDRAETQYF.

The V gene is TRBV20-1, the J gene TRBJ2-4; TCRdb outputs TRBD2, but without DNA this stays unchecked. The CDR3 consists of 12 residues. The germline CDR1 and CDR2 sequences are DFQATT and SNEGSKA (reference sequence). CDR3 residues: CSARHFLGPEGF.

CDR3: CASSKGLSGSYEQYF. V gene TRBV12-3 or TRBV12-4 combines with J gene TRBJ2-7. This CDR3 comprises 15 residues.

The chain employs TRBV7-3 and TRBJ2-7; the TRBD2 assignment by TCRdb is unverifiable without DNA. This CDR3 comprises 14 residues. Germline V gene lookup returns CDR1 SGHTA and CDR2 FQGTGA. The CDR3 sequence is CASSFLAGANEQYF.

V usage is TRBV2 and J usage is TRBJ2-7. This CDR3 spans 13 amino acids. Germline CDR1 reads SNHLY; CDR2 reads FYNNEI. The CDR3 loop reads CASTETIGYEQYF.

The CDR3 protein is CASTTLGAEGQTQYF. The chain combines TRBV12-3 or TRBV12-4 with TRBJ2-5; TCRdb's D call, TRBD1, is unchecked because there is no DNA. This CDR3 spans 15 amino acids.

This chain uses TRBV20-1 with TRBJ2-1; with no DNA, the TCRdb D assignment of TRBD2 cannot be verified. The CDR3 runs to 16 residues. Germline V gene sequence: CDR1 DFQATT, CDR2 SNEGSKA (reference sequence). Here the CDR3 reads CSARVPLGTVYNEQFF.

The V gene is TRBV28, the J gene TRBJ2-3; TCRdb picks TRBD1, but there is no DNA to check that call. This CDR3 has 16 amino acids. Germline V gives CDR1 MDHEN, CDR2 SYDVKM. CDR3 residues: CASSDLTGFGTDTQYF.

The chain couples TRBV23-1 to TRBJ1-2. TRBV23-1 is an open reading frame, and its role is uncertain. The CDR3 has 18 amino acids. The CDR3 sequence: CASSQSVGTLRPNYGYTF.

The gene calls are TRBV5-1 and TRBJ1-2; absent DNA, TCRdb's TRBD1 call cannot be checked. Germline loops: CDR1 SGHRS, CDR2 YFSETQ. This CDR3 has 16 residues. The CDR3 reads CASSYDPDSRARGYTF.

The chain links TRBV19 to TRBJ2-7; TCRdb proposes TRBD2, but this gene call is untestable without DNA. This CDR3 spans 13 amino acids. In germline, CDR1 is LNHDA, CDR2 SQIVND (reference sequence). The CDR3 sequence is CASSMGLHYEQYF.

CDR3 amino acids: CSVDLGLVGSTQYF. The rearrangement joins TRBV29-1 to TRBJ2-3; the D call from TCRdb, TRBD2, cannot be confirmed without DNA. The CDR3 covers 14 residues. Looked up from germline, CDR1 is SQVTM and CDR2 is ANQGSEA.

J is TRBJ2-1 and V is TRBV2. The CDR3 loop spans 16 amino acids. Germline V gene sequence: CDR1 SNHLY, CDR2 FYNNEI. CDR3 region: CASSEDGICGSPEQFF.

V gene TRBV12-3 or TRBV12-4 combines with J gene TRBJ2-5; TCRdb indicates TRBD1, and absent DNA this call remains unverified. The CDR3 is 14 residues long. The CDR3 loop reads CASSGGQGRETQYF.

The V call is TRBV6-2 or TRBV6-3, the J call TRBJ1-5. The CDR3 loop spans 15 amino acids. Germline lookup yields CDR1 MNHEY and CDR2 SVGEGT. The CDR3 spells CASSWWGYSNQPQHF.

V and J are TRBV12-3 or TRBV12-4 and TRBJ2-2; lacking DNA, the TRBD1 call made by TCRdb goes unchecked. This CDR3 is 14 amino acids long. Here the CDR3 reads CASNGQGWSGELFF.

The rearrangement uses TRBV13 and TRBJ2-7; TCRdb gives TRBD1 as the D gene, but with no DNA this cannot be confirmed. The length of the CDR3 is 13 residues. The germline V gene has CDR1 PRHDT and CDR2 FYEKMQ (reference sequence). CDR3 sequence reads: CASSPDRDYEQYF.

The chain is built from TRBV7-2 and TRBJ2-1. Per the germline V gene, CDR1 is SGHTA and CDR2 is FQGNSA. The CDR3 spans 13 residues. CDR3 residues: CASSLDASHEQFF. The complete variable domain, with remaining parts taken from reference TRBV7-2 and TRBJ2-1, reads GAGVSQSPSNKVTEKGKDVELRCDPISGHTALYWYRQSLGQGLEFLIYFQGNSAPDKSGLPSDRFSAERTGGSVSTLTIQRTQQEDSAVYLCASSLDASHEQFFGPGTRLTVL.

V usage is TRBV29-1 and J usage is TRBJ2-3; TCRdb proposes TRBD2, but this gene call is untestable without DNA. This CDR3 spans 14 amino acids. CDR1 is SQVTM, CDR2 ANQGSEA, per germline. The CDR3 protein is CSVALAGGTDMQYF.

The gene calls are TRBV4-3 and TRBJ2-3; the D call from TCRdb, TRBD1, cannot be confirmed without DNA. Germline V gives CDR1 LGHNA, CDR2 YSLEER. The CDR3 length is 17 residues. This CDR3 is CASSPGRTGGAEDTQYF.

The chain employs TRBV5-1 and TRBJ2-2; the TRBD1 assignment by TCRdb is unverifiable without DNA. Germline V lookup: CDR1 SGHRS, CDR2 YFSETQ. The CDR3 length is 15 residues. This CDR3 is CASSSGQGVTGELFF.

The chain combines TRBV12-3 or TRBV12-4 with TRBJ2-1; absent DNA, TCRdb's TRBD2 call cannot be checked. The CDR3 contains 16 residues. CDR3 loop: CASWTEGIISYNEQFF.

This chain's CDR3 is CASSKKEGERGPENEQFF. The rearrangement uses TRBV21-1 and TRBJ2-1; TCRdb gives TRBD1 as the D gene, but with no DNA this cannot be confirmed. TRBV21-1 is assigned pseudogene status. This CDR3 region has 18 residues.

The chain recombines TRBV15 with TRBJ2-7; TCRdb's D call of TRBD2 is untestable without DNA. Germline CDR1 is LNHNV and CDR2 is YYDKDF (reference sequence). This CDR3 region has 17 residues. CDR3 sequence: CATSREWYGTPNGEQYF.

The V call is TRBV7-9, the J call TRBJ2-1; TCRdb outputs TRBD1, but without DNA this stays unchecked. The germline gives CDR1 SEHNR, CDR2 FQNEAQ (reference sequence). This CDR3 has 14 amino acids. The CDR3: CASRSGGGYNEQFF. Supplemented by reference TRBV7-9 and TRBJ2-1, the full variable domain reads DTGVSQNPRHKITKRGQNVTFRCDPISEHNRLYWYRQTLGQGPEFLTYFQNEAQLEKSRLLSDRFSAERPKGSFSTLEIQRTEQGDSAMYLCASRSGGGYNEQFFGPGTRLTVL.